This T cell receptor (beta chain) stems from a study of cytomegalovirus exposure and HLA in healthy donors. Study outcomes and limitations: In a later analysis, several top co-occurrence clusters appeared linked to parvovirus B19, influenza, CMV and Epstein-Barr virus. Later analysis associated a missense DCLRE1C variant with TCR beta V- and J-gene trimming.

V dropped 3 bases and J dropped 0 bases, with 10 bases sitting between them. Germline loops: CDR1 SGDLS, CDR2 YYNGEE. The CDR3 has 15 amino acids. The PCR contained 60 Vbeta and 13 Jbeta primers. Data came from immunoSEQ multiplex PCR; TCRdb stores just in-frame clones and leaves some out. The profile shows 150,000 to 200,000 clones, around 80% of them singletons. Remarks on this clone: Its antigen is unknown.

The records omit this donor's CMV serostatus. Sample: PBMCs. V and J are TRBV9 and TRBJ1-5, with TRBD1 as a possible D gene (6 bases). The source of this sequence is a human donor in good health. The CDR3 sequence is CASSEGGGSNQPQHF. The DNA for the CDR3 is TGTGCCAGCAGCGAGGGAGGGGGTAGCAATCAGCCCCAGCATTTT.